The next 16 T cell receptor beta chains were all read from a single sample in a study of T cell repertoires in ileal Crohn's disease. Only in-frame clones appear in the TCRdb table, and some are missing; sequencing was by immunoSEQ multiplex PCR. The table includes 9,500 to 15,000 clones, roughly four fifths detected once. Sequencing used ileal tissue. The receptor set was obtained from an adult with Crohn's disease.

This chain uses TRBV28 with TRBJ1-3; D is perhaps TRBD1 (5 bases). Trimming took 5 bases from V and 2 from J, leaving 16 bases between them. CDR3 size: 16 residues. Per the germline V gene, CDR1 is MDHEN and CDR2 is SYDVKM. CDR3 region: CASSLPGGRAGNTIYF. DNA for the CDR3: TGTGCCAGCAGTCTCCCCGGGGGGAGGGCTGGAAACACCATATATTTT.

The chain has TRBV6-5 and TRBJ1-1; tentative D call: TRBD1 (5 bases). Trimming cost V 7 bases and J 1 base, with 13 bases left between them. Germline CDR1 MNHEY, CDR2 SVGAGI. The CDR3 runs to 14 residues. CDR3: CASKAGGTNTEAFF. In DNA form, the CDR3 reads TGTGCCAGCAAAGCCGGGGGAACGAACACTGAAGCTTTCTTT.

CDR3 in DNA: TGTGCCACCAGCAGAGATAGGGGCGGGGGCAGTTACGAGCAGTACTTC. Its translation: CATSRDRGGGSYEQYF. The chain is built from TRBV15 and TRBJ2-7; possibly TRBD2 for D (7 bases). The CDR3 covers 16 residues. Looked up from germline, CDR1 is LNHNV and CDR2 is YYDKDF (reference sequence). Trimming shortened V by 0 bases and J by 4 bases, and 16 bases separated the two germline ends.

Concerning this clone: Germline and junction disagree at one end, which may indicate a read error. CDR3: CASSKAGTGPRETQYF. The CDR3 DNA reads TGTGCCAGCAGTAAAGCCGGGACAGGACCTCGAGAGACCCAGTACTTC. The chain recombines TRBV6-1 with TRBJ2-5, with TRBD1 matching 8 bases. The germline CDR1 and CDR2 sequences are MNHNS and SASEGT. The CDR3 loop spans 16 amino acids.

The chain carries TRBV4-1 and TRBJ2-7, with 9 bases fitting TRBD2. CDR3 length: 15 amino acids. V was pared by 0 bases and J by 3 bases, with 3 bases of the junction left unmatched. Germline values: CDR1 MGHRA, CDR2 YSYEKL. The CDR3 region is CASSQEGLASYEQYF. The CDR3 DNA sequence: TGCGCCAGCAGCCAAGAGGGACTAGCCAGCTACGAGCAGTACTTC.

CDR3 sequence: CAWGTGRNTEAFF. The DNA for the CDR3 is TGTGCCTGGGGGACAGGGCGCAACACTGAAGCTTTCTTT. V usage is TRBV30 and J usage is TRBJ1-1; 9 bases agree with TRBD1. V gave up 5 bases and J gave up 2 bases; unmatched junction bases: 3. The CDR3 length is 13 residues. Looked up from germline, CDR1 is GTSNPN and CDR2 is SVGIG (reference sequence).

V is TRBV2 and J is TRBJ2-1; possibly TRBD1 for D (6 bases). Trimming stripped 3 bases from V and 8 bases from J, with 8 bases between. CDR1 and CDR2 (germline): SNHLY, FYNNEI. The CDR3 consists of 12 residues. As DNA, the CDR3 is TGTGCCAGCAGTGATAACAGGGATGAGCAGTTCTTC. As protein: CASSDNRDEQFF.

CDR3 region: CATRPGVMSPFF. The CDR3 DNA reads as TGTGCCACCCGTCCAGGGGTAATGTCTCCGTTTTTT. The rearrangement links TRBV13 to TRBJ1-4, with D possibly being TRBD1 (6 bases). V was cut by 10 bases and J by 16 bases, with 22 bases left in between. This CDR3 is 12 amino acids long. From germline, CDR1 is PRHDT and CDR2 FYEKMQ (reference sequence).

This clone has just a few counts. CDR3 in DNA: TGTGCCAGCAGCCAAGAAGAGGGAGGAACTGGGGAGCTGTTTTTT. This sequence encodes CASSQEEGGTGELFF. The chain combines TRBV4-2 with TRBJ2-2, with a tentative D call TRBD2 (6 bases). Germline V CDR1 and CDR2: LGHNA, YNFKEQ. Trimming left V 0 bases short and J 8 bases short, with 13 bases between. The CDR3 has 15 residues.

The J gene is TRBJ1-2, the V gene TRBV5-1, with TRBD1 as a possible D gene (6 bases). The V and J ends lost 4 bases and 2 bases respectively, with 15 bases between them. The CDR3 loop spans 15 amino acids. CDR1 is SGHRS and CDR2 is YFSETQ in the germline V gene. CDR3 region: CASSRGGSSNYGYTF. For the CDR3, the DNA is TGCGCCAGCAGCCGTGGGGGCAGCTCAAACTATGGCTACACCTTC.

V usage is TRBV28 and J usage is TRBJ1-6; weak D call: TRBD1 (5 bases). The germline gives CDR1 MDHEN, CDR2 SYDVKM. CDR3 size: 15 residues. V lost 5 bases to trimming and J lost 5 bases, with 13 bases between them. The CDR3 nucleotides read TGTGCCAGCAGTCCGTGGGGGGGTGATAATTCACCCCTCCACTTT. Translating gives CASSPWGGDNSPLHF.

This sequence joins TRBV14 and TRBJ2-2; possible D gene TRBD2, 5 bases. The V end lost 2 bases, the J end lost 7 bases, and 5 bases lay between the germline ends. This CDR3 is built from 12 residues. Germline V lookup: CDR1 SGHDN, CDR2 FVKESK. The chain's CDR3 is CASSQRGGELFF. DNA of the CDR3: TGTGCCAGCAGCCAACGGGGCGGGGAGCTGTTTTTT. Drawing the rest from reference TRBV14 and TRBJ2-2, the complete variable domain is EAGVTQFPSHSVIEKGQTVTLRCDPISGHDNLYWYRRVMGKEIKFLLHFVKESKQDESGMPNNRFLAERTGGTYSTLKVQPAELEDSGVYFCASSQRGGELFFGEGSRLTVL.

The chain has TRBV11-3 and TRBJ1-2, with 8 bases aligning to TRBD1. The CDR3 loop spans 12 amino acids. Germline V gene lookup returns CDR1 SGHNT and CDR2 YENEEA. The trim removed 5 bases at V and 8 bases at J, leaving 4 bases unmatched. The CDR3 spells CASSLDRGGYTF. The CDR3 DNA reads TGTGCCAGCAGCCTCGACAGGGGCGGCTACACCTTC.

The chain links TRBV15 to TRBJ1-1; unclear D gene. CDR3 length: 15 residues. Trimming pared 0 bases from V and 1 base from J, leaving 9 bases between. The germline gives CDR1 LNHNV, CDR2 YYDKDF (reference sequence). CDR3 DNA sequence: TGTGCCACCAGCAGAGATCAGGTCACGAACACTGAAGCTTTCTTT. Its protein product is CATSRDQVTNTEAFF.

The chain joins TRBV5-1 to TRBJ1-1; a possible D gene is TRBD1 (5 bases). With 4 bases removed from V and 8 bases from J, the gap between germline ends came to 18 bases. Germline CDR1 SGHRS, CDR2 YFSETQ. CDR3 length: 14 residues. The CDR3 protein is CASSPRDGRREAFF. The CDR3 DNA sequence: TGCGCCAGCAGCCCCCGGGACGGGAGAAGGGAAGCTTTCTTT.

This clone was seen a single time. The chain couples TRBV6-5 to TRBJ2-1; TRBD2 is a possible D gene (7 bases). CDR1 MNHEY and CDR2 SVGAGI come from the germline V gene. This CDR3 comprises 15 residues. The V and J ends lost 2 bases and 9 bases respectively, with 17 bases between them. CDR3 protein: CASSYQVGGQGEQFF. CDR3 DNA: TGTGCCAGCAGTTACCAGGTGGGGGGGCAAGGTGAGCAGTTCTTC.